These 20 T cell receptor beta chains share one sample of origin, sequenced in a study of T cell responses to AZD1222 COVID-19 vaccine. Measured with immunoSEQ multiplex PCR; TCRdb has only the in-frame clones, and not every one. Among about 130,000 clones, about 94% were seen once, and the ten largest hold about 1%. Sequenced material: peripheral blood, taken on day 0 of AZD1222 vaccination. These receptors all come from an adult in good health.

The V call is TRBV4-1, the J call TRBJ1-3; the match to TRBD1 covers 9 bases. Germline V gene lookup returns CDR1 MGHRA and CDR2 YSYEKL. This CDR3 spans 16 amino acids. V lost 6 bases to trimming and J lost 3 bases; unmatched junction nucleotides: 9. DNA of the CDR3: TGCGCCAGCAGACCTACAGGGGGCCGAAGTGGAAACACCATATATTTT. Its protein product is CASRPTGGRSGNTIYF.

The V gene is TRBV4-2, the J gene TRBJ1-5; TRBD1 matches at 7 bases. CDR3 length: 16 residues. J was trimmed by 7 bases and V by 1 base; bases with no gene match: 10. Germline CDR1 reads LGHNA; CDR2 reads YNFKEQ. The CDR3 bases are TGTGCCAGCAGCCAAGGGGGAAAGGGGGCGGGACAGCCCCAGCATTTT. Protein: CASSQGGKGAGQPQHF.

The CDR3: CAWSRGGSTEAFF. CDR3 sequence (DNA): TGTGCCTGGAGCAGGGGGGGGAGCACTGAAGCTTTCTTT. The V gene is TRBV30, the J gene TRBJ1-1; 7 bases are shared with TRBD1. Unmatched junction bases numbered 5, after V lost 3 bases and J lost 4 bases. This CDR3 region has 13 residues. CDR1 is GTSNPN, CDR2 SVGIG, per germline (reference sequence).

The chain employs TRBV25-1 and TRBJ1-2; D is possibly TRBD1 (5 bases). Germline CDR1 is MGHDK and CDR2 is SYGVNS. The CDR3 contains 14 residues. The V end lost 6 bases, the J end lost 4 bases, and 15 bases lay between the germline ends. The CDR3 bases are TGTGCCAGCAGCCCACCAGGGAGATTCTATGGCTACACCTTC. It translates to CASSPPGRFYGYTF.

The V gene is TRBV18, the J gene TRBJ1-2; 8 bases are a match to TRBD1. With 3 bases clipped from V and 1 base from J, the junction kept 4 bases outside the gene matches. CDR3 length equals 15 residues. The germline V gene encodes CDR1 KGHSH and CDR2 LQKENI. The CDR3 region has the DNA TGTGCCAGCTCACCGGACAGGGCCTTTAACTATGGCTACACCTTC. This gives the protein CASSPDRAFNYGYTF. The entire variable domain, with the rest obtained from reference TRBV18 and TRBJ1-2, is as follows: NAGVMQNPRHLVRRRGQEARLRCSPMKGHSHVYWYRQLPEEGLKFMVYLQKENIIDESGMPKERFSAEFPKEGPSILRIQQVVRGDSAAYFCASSPDRAFNYGYTFGSGTRLTVV.

This chain connects TRBV7-8 to TRBJ1-2; D is undetermined. Deletions cut 2 bases from V and 2 bases from J, with 9 bases between. The CDR3 is 14 residues long. Germline CDR1 reads SGHVS; CDR2 reads FQNEAQ. The CDR3 loop reads CASSLLIGNYGYTF. The CDR3 bases are TGTGCCAGCAGCTTACTTATAGGCAACTATGGCTACACCTTC.

The V call is TRBV19, the J call TRBJ1-1; weak D call: TRBD1 (5 bases). V was pared by 4 bases and J by 0 bases, with 12 bases between. This CDR3 comprises 15 residues. Germline V CDR1 and CDR2: LNHDA, SQIVND (reference sequence). The CDR3 bases are TGTGCCAGTAGTAAAAAGACAGAATTGAACACTGAAGCTTTCTTT. It yields the protein CASSKKTELNTEAFF.

The V call is TRBV6-5, the J call TRBJ1-4; D unresolved. The length of the CDR3 is 13 residues. Germline CDR1 is MNHEY and CDR2 is SVGAGI. V lost 7 bases and J 5 bases, leaving 11 bases between the germline ends. The CDR3, as DNA: TGTGCCAGCAACAACAGAGTAAATGAAAAACTGTTTTTT. Translating gives CASNNRVNEKLFF.

The chain carries TRBV7-2 and TRBJ2-1, with D possibly TRBD2 on 5 matching bases. CDR3 length: 15 residues. Germline V gene data show CDR1 as SGHTA and CDR2 as FQGNSA. Trimming cost V 2 bases and J 0 bases, with 8 bases left between them. The CDR3: CASSLLGSSYNEQFF. CDR3 sequence (DNA): TGTGCCAGCAGCTTACTGGGGAGCTCCTACAATGAGCAGTTCTTC.

The chain links TRBV5-4 to TRBJ2-1; 7 positions agree with TRBD2. The CDR3 covers 14 residues. Losses at the gene ends were 2 bases for V and 5 bases for J; bases not matched to a gene: 4. The germline gives CDR1 SGHNT, CDR2 YYREEE (reference sequence). CDR3 nucleotides: TGTGCCAGCAGCTTTTCTGCGGGGGACAATGAGCAGTTCTTC. This translates into CASSFSAGDNEQFF.

This rearrangement joins TRBV6-5 to TRBJ2-3; 10 bases fit TRBD2. The CDR3 extends over 16 amino acids. In germline, CDR1 is MNHEY, CDR2 SVGAGI. The V and J ends lost 0 bases and 8 bases, in that order; junction bases with no gene match: 8. The CDR3 DNA follows: TGTGCCAGCAGTTACTCAGCGGGGGGGCCGTTCGCTACGCAGTATTTT. This codes for CASSYSAGGPFATQYF.

The chain recombines TRBV19 with TRBJ2-7, with TRBD1 as a possible D gene (5 bases). Germline CDR1 is LNHDA and CDR2 is SQIVND (reference sequence). This CDR3 spans 15 amino acids. Trimming took 1 base from V and 3 from J, leaving 13 bases between them. The chain's CDR3 is CASSIGPRQIYEQYF. CDR3 sequence (DNA): TGTGCCAGTAGTATAGGCCCGAGACAGATCTACGAGCAGTACTTC.

The chain recombines TRBV7-9 with TRBJ1-1, with unresolved D. V was trimmed by 4 bases and J by 1 base, leaving 16 bases between them. The CDR3 runs to 16 residues. The germline gives CDR1 SEHNR, CDR2 FQNEAQ (reference sequence). The CDR3 sequence is CASSSVFRSWNTEAFF. DNA for the CDR3: TGTGCCAGCAGCTCCGTATTCAGGTCTTGGAACACTGAAGCTTTCTTT.

The chain links TRBV6-1 to TRBJ1-1; tentatively, D is TRBD1 (5 bases). The CDR3 extends over 12 amino acids. Trimming pared 1 base from V and 7 bases from J, leaving 7 bases between. Per germline, CDR1 MNHNS and CDR2 SASEGT. CDR3 residues: CASSEGGDEAFF. In DNA, the CDR3 is TGTGCCAGCAGTGAAGGGGGCGATGAAGCTTTCTTT.

This sequence joins TRBV7-8 and TRBJ1-5; tentative D call: TRBD1 (5 bases). Deletions cut 5 bases from V and 5 bases from J, with 10 bases between. The germline gives CDR1 SGHVS, CDR2 FQNEAQ. CDR3 length: 13 residues. In DNA form, the CDR3 reads TGTGCCAGCAGCCAAGGGGCTGATCAGCCCCAGCATTTT. Translated: CASSQGADQPQHF.

This clone was picked up a small number of times. The V gene is TRBV7-8, the J gene TRBJ1-2; TRBD1 agrees at 8 bases. The CDR3 has 13 amino acids. The ends lost 5 bases at V and 5 bases at J; junction bases unmatched: 4. The germline V gene encodes CDR1 SGHVS and CDR2 FQNEAQ. CDR3 nucleotide sequence: TGTGCCAGCAGCCCAACAGGGGGATATGGCTACACCTTC. Translating gives CASSPTGGYGYTF.

The J gene is TRBJ2-3, the V gene TRBV12-3 or TRBV12-4; unclear D gene. Trimming took off 11 bases at V and 0 bases at J, with 12 bases between the two ends. The CDR3 extends over 13 amino acids. The CDR3, as DNA: TGTGCCGTTAAAATTCCTAGCACAGATACGCAGTATTTT. Its protein product is CAVKIPSTDTQYF.

V gene TRBV7-9 combines with J gene TRBJ2-1, with 11 bases lining up with TRBD2. The CDR3 consists of 16 residues. After removal of 6 bases from V and 8 bases from J, the junction contained 12 bases not matched to a gene. Germline V gene lookup returns CDR1 SEHNR and CDR2 FQNEAQ (reference sequence). The CDR3 DNA is TGTGCCAGCAGTTCTCGTTTAGCGGGGGGGTTGGATGAGCAGTTCTTC. This gives the protein CASSSRLAGGLDEQFF.

The rearrangement joins TRBV20-1 to TRBJ1-5; perhaps TRBD1 as D (6 bases). Trimming took off 3 bases at V and 2 bases at J, with 14 bases between the two ends. From germline, CDR1 is DFQATT and CDR2 SNEGSKA (reference sequence). The CDR3 is 15 residues long. The CDR3 sequence: CSASIVKGGNQPQHF. DNA for the CDR3: TGCAGTGCTAGTATCGTGAAGGGGGGCAATCAGCCCCAGCATTTT.

V usage is TRBV7-8 and J usage is TRBJ1-1, with TRBD1 as a possible D gene (5 bases). The CDR3 is made up of 14 amino acids. Deletions cut 4 bases from V and 6 bases from J, with 15 bases between. Per the germline V gene, CDR1 is SGHVS and CDR2 is FQNEAQ. For the CDR3, the DNA is TGTGCCAGCAGCTCCCGGGGCGACCATTCTGAAGCTTTCTTT. As protein: CASSSRGDHSEAFF.